This T cell receptor (beta chain) stems from a study of graft-versus-host responses after intestinal transplantation (dated by TCRdb to the early 2020s). For the wider study: Multivisceral, liver-intestinal, or isolated intestinal transplants were received by the recipients. Rather than going through the commercial service, samples from a few later patients were sequenced in-house on an Illumina MiSeq and processed with MiXCR. The cohort enrolled 20 to 30 intestinal transplant recipients including one retransplant, and 3 patients lacking pretransplant specimens were excluded. All recipients received anti-thymocyte globulin induction followed by maintenance tacrolimus and steroids for around three years. To identify alloreactive clones, pre-transplant mixed lymphocyte reaction products were sequenced and then compared with unstimulated pre-transplant donor and recipient T cells. A peak of at least 4% donor T cells among recipient peripheral blood mononuclear cells was the definition used for donor T cell macrochimerism. Bulk TCR-beta CDR3 sequencing was used to track graft-versus-host and host-versus-graft alloreactive T cell clones in the graft, circulation and bone marrow after intestinal transplantation. General conclusions and limits of the study: High GvH to HvG T cell clonal ratios were observed in the allografts of patients with donor T cell macrochimerism. GvH clones were detected in recipient bone marrow, and some appeared earlier in ileal mucosa or blood, consistent with an intestinal mucosal origin. Early after transplant, peak levels of circulating GvH clones were associated with declines in HvG clones. Conclusions were limited by the relatively low number and heterogeneity of intestinal transplant patients.

Libraries were constructed by the immunoSEQ multiplex PCR assay. For most patients, genomic DNA was isolated with the Qiagen DNeasy Blood and Tissue Kit and shipped frozen to Adaptive Biotechnologies for TCR sequencing. For most patients, high-throughput TCR-beta CDR3 sequencing of genomic DNA was performed by Adaptive Biotechnologies. The study's processing was this. TCR sequencing data were retrieved from Adaptive's ImmunoSEQ software for 18 patients, whereas three other patients were processed with MiXCR and VDJtools. To correct CD4 versus CD8 sorting errors, any sequence found in both subsets at a frequency ratio below 5:1 was removed. CDR3 nucleotide sequences shared between donor and recipient were removed because the origin of such sequences could not be assigned. To be classed as alloreactive, a clone needed at least 2-fold expansion over unstimulated cells and a minimum CFSE-low frequency of 0.002% (template counts) or 0.001% (read counts). Clones were considered mappable if detected in sequenced pre-transplant spleen, lymph node, or MLR CFSE-low populations of the donor or recipient. Cumulative frequency of alloreactive clones was calculated as a percentage of all sequences weighted by copy number. TCRdb's version of the immuneACCESS table is confined to in-frame rearrangements and falls short of the full clone set. An unresolved V gene accounts for under half of the shortfall where checked; the remainder is of unknown origin. Clone size and the V and J calls come from that table; the DNA yielded D and trimming. The sample yields over 80,000 clones; around 92% were counted once. The ten largest clones represent around 0.2% of the sample.

Interpreted using the paper, the time point label stands for: cells obtained before transplantation from donor or recipient. CD3+CD4+ and CD3+CD8+ populations were FACS-sorted from unstimulated pre-transplant donor and recipient cells taken from spleen or lymph nodes. This clone came up once. Its binding antigen is unknown. Base-call qualities are not available, and no considerably larger clone is one nucleotide away. In the germline V gene (reference sequence), CDR1 corresponds to SEHNR and CDR2 to FQNEAQ. The V end loses 5 bases and the J end loses 0 bases, and a stretch of 9 bases separates them. Including cysteine and phenylalanine, the CDR3 has 14 amino acids. Only CDR3 DNA remains: 42 bases, in frame from the first base.

The rearrangement combines TRBV7-9 with TRBJ2-3; too little of a D gene remains to name it. The source material was unstimulated CD4+ T cells sorted from spleen or lymph node cells, sampled before transplant. The receptor comes from a human donor who was the organ donor for an intestinal transplant. The CDR3 region has the sequence CASSPHLSTDTQYF. The nucleotide sequence reads TGTGCCAGCAGCCCACATCTGAGCACAGATACGCAGTATTTT.